These 5 T cell receptor beta chains share one sample of origin, sequenced in a study of T-cell memory formation after mild COVID-19 (dated by TCRdb to 2020 to 2022). Preparation of the library involved 5' RACE. Sequencing was performed on an Illumina NovaSeq 6000. The public reads were run again by TCRdb, first through fastp at Q25 and then through MiXCR, and only productive beta chains were kept. When rows share a CDR3 protein, they turn into one entry using the most common DNA and genes. The sample table lists a few hundred thousand distinct CDR3 sequences, roughly 16% of them with a count of one. The leading ten clones occupy 20% to 25% of the sample. Sequencing input: PBMCs or a T cell subset sorted from them (not recorded which). The origin of the receptors is a man aged 18-30 years who had mild COVID-19 (a few samples of this study predate the infection). The sample titles of this study are shuffled in the database, so cell type and time point are left out; the donor was told from shared clones.

The rearrangement joins TRBV6-2 or TRBV6-3 to TRBJ2-2; D gene uncertain. The CDR3 runs to 11 residues. Looked up from germline, CDR1 is MNHEY and CDR2 is SVGEGT. Trimming stripped 6 bases from V and 7 bases from J, with 6 bases between. The CDR3 spells CASRMDGELFF. In nucleotides, the CDR3 is TGTGCCAGCAGGATGGACGGGGAGCTGTTTTTT.

For this clonotype: The junction departs from the called germline gene at one end, perhaps through a read error. V gene TRBV5-1 combines with J gene TRBJ1-2; a possible D gene is TRBD1 (5 bases). The V gene's germline CDR1 is SGHRS and CDR2 YFSETQ. This CDR3 spans 15 amino acids. In DNA form, the CDR3 reads TGCGCCAGCAGCCCGACCGGGACTGAGATCTATGGCTACACATTC. This encodes CASSPTGTEIYGYTF.

The V and J genes are TRBV7-6 and TRBJ2-1; 8 bases are shared with TRBD2. CDR3 size: 15 residues. V trimming: 3 bases; J trimming: 2 bases; junction bases outside the gene matches: 3. Germline V gene lookup returns CDR1 SGHVS and CDR2 FNYEAQ. Here the CDR3 DNA reads TGTGCCAGCAGCTTGGGGCGGGAGGCCTACAATGAGCAGTTCTTC. It codes for CASSLGREAYNEQFF.

There are many counts of this clonotype. The chain links TRBV7-2 to TRBJ2-1; no reliable D call. Per germline, CDR1 SGHTA and CDR2 FQGNSA. Trimming pared 5 bases from V and 6 bases from J, leaving 20 bases between. This CDR3 contains 16 residues. The DNA of the CDR3 is TGTGCCAGCAGCCTCGTTAGCTTGAGTTCCCGCAATGAGCAGTTCTTC. It encodes CASSLVSLSSRNEQFF.

This clonotype was observed a handful of times. The genes are TRBV7-9 and TRBJ2-7; 7 bases are a match to TRBD2. This CDR3 is built from 15 residues. Trimming at V came to 2 bases and at J to 2 bases, leaving 6 bases not matched to a gene. Germline CDR1 and CDR2: SEHNR and FQNEAQ (reference sequence). The CDR3 DNA reads as TGTGCCAGCAGCTTACGCGGGGGTGGGGCCTACGAGCAGTACGTC. Translation gives CASSLRGGGAYEQYV.